Only a few counts were recorded for the clone carrying this T cell receptor beta chain. The antigen is not known. V lost 6 bases and J 2 bases, leaving 10 bases between the germline ends. This CDR3 contains 13 residues. Germline V CDR1 and CDR2: MNHNS, SASEGT. This entry is derived from a study of T cell repertoires in cytomegalovirus infection. Study background: Both CMV infection and a matching HLA type were indicated by public TCR beta signatures.

General observations from the study: Summed frequency of public TCR beta families distinguished CMV carriers with the relevant HLA. Clonotype analysis showed dominance of the ex vivo response by HLA-C-restricted CMV-specific TCR beta clonotypes.

TCRdb re-called the reads with MiXCR, one entry per CDR3 protein. The table includes about 740,000 distinct CDR3 sequences, 30% to 40% detected once. The sequencing here drew on cultured PBMCs, taken from culture after CMV antigen stimulation. This TCR was sampled from a human donor in good health (CMV status not recorded). Some clones in this sample may be carry-over from other donors' samples. This sequence joins TRBV6-1 and TRBJ1-1; D is perhaps TRBD1 (5 bases). CDR3 DNA sequence: TGTGCCAGCAGCAGGGTCTTAAACACTGAAGCTTTCTTT. This codes for CASSRVLNTEAFF.